Each of the 11 T cell receptor beta chains below was sequenced from the same sample in a study of blood T cell repertoires in COVID-19. Here immunoSEQ multiplex PCR was the method, and the copy in TCRdb shows in-frame clones only, minus some. The repertoire consists of approximately 200,000 clones, with more than 80% occurring once and the leading ten covering under 10%. The material sequenced was peripheral blood. The receptors were gathered from a woman aged 80 or over with COVID-19, enrolled during active disease.

The chain links TRBV11-2 to TRBJ1-5; D unclear. Germline V CDR1 and CDR2: SGHAT, FQNNGV. Trimming took off 5 bases at V and 5 bases at J, with 16 bases between the two ends. This CDR3 spans 15 amino acids. CDR3 nucleotide sequence: TGTGCCAGCAGCCCCCGTTTGACGGGAGATCAGCCCCAGCATTTT. It translates to CASSPRLTGDQPQHF. The entire variable domain, with the rest obtained from reference TRBV11-2 and TRBJ1-5, is as follows: EAGVAQSPRYKIIEKRQSVAFWCNPISGHATLYWYQQILGQGPKLLIQFQNNGVVDDSQLPKDRFSAERLKGVDSTLKIQPAKLEDSAVYLCASSPRLTGDQPQHFGDGTRLSIL.

V and J are TRBV5-1 and TRBJ2-3; D is unresolved. The V and J ends lost 0 bases and 3 bases respectively, with 11 bases between them. CDR1 is SGHRS and CDR2 is YFSETQ in the germline V gene. CDR3 length: 15 amino acids. The CDR3 bases are TGCGCCAGCAGCTTGGCGTCCCAGAGGACAGATACGCAGTATTTT. It translates to CASSLASQRTDTQYF. The variable domain in full, completed from reference TRBV5-1 and TRBJ2-3, reads KAGVTQTPRYLIKTRGQQVTLSCSPISGHRSVSWYQQTPGQGLQFLFEYFSETQRNKGNFPGRFSGRQFSNSRSEMNVSTLELGDSALYLCASSLASQRTDTQYFGPGTRLTVL.

The rearrangement joins TRBV28 to TRBJ2-7, with D perhaps TRBD2 (5 bases). The germline V gene has CDR1 MDHEN and CDR2 SYDVKM. V lost 10 bases to trimming and J lost 0 bases, with 16 bases between them. The CDR3 runs to 14 residues. The CDR3 coding sequence is TGTGCCATCGAGGTCCCGGGAAGCTCCTACGAGCAGTACTTC. Translating it yields CAIEVPGSSYEQYF.

J is TRBJ1-2 and V is TRBV29-1, with D perhaps matching TRBD1 (5 bases). The CDR3 is 12 residues long. V was clipped by 8 bases and J by 4 bases, with 14 bases between them. The germline gives CDR1 SQVTM, CDR2 ANQGSEA. The DNA of the CDR3 is TGCAGCTCCAAGACAGAACTCTATGGCTACACCTTC. This gives the protein CSSKTELYGYTF. Full variable domain (missing parts from reference TRBV29-1 and TRBJ1-2): SAVISQKPSRDICQRGTSLTIQCQVDSQVTMMFWYRQQPGQSLTLIATANQGSEATYESGFVIDKFPISRPNLTFSTLTVSNMSPEDSSIYLCSSKTELYGYTFGSGTRLTVV.

Concerning this clone itself: The same CDR3 is also encoded by other DNA sequences in this sample. CDR3 protein: CASSTQGGTEAFF. CDR3 DNA sequence: TGCGCCAGCAGCACCCAGGGAGGGACTGAAGCTTTCTTT. The rearrangement links TRBV5-1 to TRBJ1-1, with D possibly TRBD1 on 5 matching bases. The germline V gene encodes CDR1 SGHRS and CDR2 YFSETQ. The CDR3 sequence is 13 residues long. Between the trimmed V and J ends, which lost 4 bases and 5 bases, there was a span of 12 bases.

In DNA form, the CDR3 reads TGTGCCAGCAGTGACAGAGTTGGGAGGCGGAATCGTAAAGCTTTCTTT. It yields the protein CASSDRVGRRNRKAFF. The rearrangement links TRBV6-1 to TRBJ1-1, with D unresolved. The V end was cut by 3 bases, the J end by 9 bases, with 23 bases between. The CDR3 is made up of 16 amino acids. The germline CDR1 and CDR2 sequences are MNHNS and SASEGT.

The chain recombines TRBV5-1 with TRBJ2-1; tentative D call: TRBD2 (5 bases). The CDR3 is 14 residues long. V shed 6 bases and J shed 8 bases, with 18 bases lying between them. The germline CDR1 and CDR2 sequences are SGHRS and YFSETQ. Here the CDR3 reads CASTTEWYGDEQFF. CDR3 nucleotide sequence: TGCGCCAGCACCACAGAGTGGTACGGGGATGAGCAGTTCTTC.

With respect to this clone: Other DNA sequences in this specimen translate into the identical CDR3. The genes are TRBV5-1 and TRBJ1-2; TRBD1 is a possible D gene (6 bases). CDR1 is SGHRS, CDR2 YFSETQ, per germline. This CDR3 comprises 13 residues. The germline V and J ends were trimmed by 0 bases and 3 bases, with 6 bases remaining between them. CDR3 in DNA: TGCGCCAGCAGCTTGGCAGGGGACTATGGCTACACCTTC. This gives the protein CASSLAGDYGYTF.

The chain couples TRBV6-5 to TRBJ2-5; the match to TRBD2 covers 8 bases. J lost 2 bases, V lost 8 bases, and 4 bases had no gene match. Per the germline V gene, CDR1 is MNHEY and CDR2 is SVGAGI. The CDR3 runs to 13 residues. CDR3 sequence reads: CASGQREQETQYF. In DNA form, the CDR3 reads TGTGCCAGCGGTCAGCGGGAGCAAGAGACCCAGTACTTC.

The chain couples TRBV18 to TRBJ1-2, with 7 bases fitting TRBD1. This CDR3 has 15 amino acids. V lost 6 bases to trimming and J lost 4 bases; unmatched junction nucleotides: 11. Per germline, CDR1 KGHSH and CDR2 LQKENI. Here the CDR3 reads CASSPRQGVTYGYTF. The CDR3 DNA reads TGTGCCAGCTCCCCTAGACAGGGAGTAACCTATGGCTACACCTTC.

V is TRBV5-1 and J is TRBJ2-7; D remains unclear. Germline V CDR1 and CDR2: SGHRS, YFSETQ. This CDR3 has 12 residues. The V end was cut by 7 bases, the J end by 1 base, with 9 bases between. The CDR3 DNA sequence: TGCGCCAGCTTTGTACAGTCCTACGAGCAGTACTTC. Its protein product is CASFVQSYEQYF.